Listed here are 17 T cell receptor beta chains from one sample, sequenced in a study of T cell changes during pregnancy in multiple sclerosis (dated by TCRdb to 2018 to 2020). Receptor amplification or capture employed the immunoSEQ multiplex PCR assay. TCRdb provides this immuneACCESS table in a form limited to in-frame rearrangements. Some clones are lacking; in checked studies, under half of them reflect an unresolved V gene, and why the rest are absent is not known. In all, the sample holds roughly 34,000 clones, and roughly 93% of those were seen once. The biggest ten clones account for 4% to 4.5% of the sample. The sample in question was peripheral blood, obtained in the second trimester of pregnancy. Source of these receptors: a female donor in good health, enrolled as a control in a pregnancy study.

The gene calls are TRBV27 and TRBJ2-7; TRBD1 matches 10 bases. In germline, CDR1 is MNHEY, CDR2 SMNVEV (reference sequence). This CDR3 has 16 amino acids. J was trimmed by 4 bases and V by 0 bases; bases with no gene match: 6. CDR3 amino acids: CASSLSPTGGRYEQYF. The DNA for the CDR3 is TGTGCCAGCAGTTTATCGCCGACAGGGGGCCGATACGAGCAGTACTTC.

The gene calls are TRBV11-3 and TRBJ2-5, with 7 bases that match TRBD1. Germline V gives CDR1 SGHNT, CDR2 YENEEA. V gave up 5 bases and J gave up 5 bases; unmatched junction bases: 11. The CDR3 runs to 15 residues. The CDR3 bases are TGTGCCAGCAGCCGGACAGGATTAGCCGGGGAGACCCAGTACTTC. This codes for CASSRTGLAGETQYF.

V usage is TRBV9 and J usage is TRBJ2-3; no definite D call. The length of the CDR3 is 15 residues. Trimming removed 3 bases at V and 2 bases at J, with 13 bases between. CDR1 and CDR2 from the germline V gene are SGDLS and YYNGEE. The CDR3 region is CASSDSSPTTDTQYF. DNA of the CDR3: TGTGCCAGCAGCGACAGTTCACCCACCACAGATACGCAGTATTTT.

J is TRBJ2-1 and V is TRBV18, with 10 bases aligning to TRBD2. The CDR3 covers 19 residues. The V segment lost 1 base and the J segment 6 bases; nucleotides outside the gene matches: 15. CDR1 is KGHSH, CDR2 LQKENI, per germline. CDR3 loop: CASSPRGTSANMGVNEQFF. In nucleotides, the CDR3 is TGTGCCAGCTCACCACGAGGGACTAGCGCCAACATGGGAGTCAATGAGCAGTTCTTC.

The chain couples TRBV2 to TRBJ2-2; D unclear. The germline V gene encodes CDR1 SNHLY and CDR2 FYNNEI. V shed 4 bases and J shed 4 bases, with 7 bases lying between them. This CDR3 has 13 residues. CDR3 region: CASSVTSTGELFF. The CDR3 region has the DNA TGTGCCAGCAGTGTCACCAGCACCGGGGAGCTGTTTTTT.

The chain is built from TRBV2 and TRBJ1-1; tentative D call: TRBD1 (6 bases). CDR1 and CDR2 (germline): SNHLY, FYNNEI. This CDR3 region has 15 residues. The germline V and J ends were trimmed by 4 bases and 4 bases, with 16 bases remaining between them. The CDR3 is CASSGFFGGATEAFF. In DNA, the CDR3 is TGTGCCAGCAGTGGTTTTTTCGGGGGGGCCACTGAAGCTTTCTTT.

The chain uses TRBV5-4 and TRBJ2-2, with TRBD2 identical over 7 bases. V lost 4 bases and J lost 9; bases outside the gene matches: 9. Looked up from germline, CDR1 is SGHNT and CDR2 is YYREEE (reference sequence). The CDR3 consists of 14 residues. The CDR3 spells CASSPLGGGRELFF. The CDR3 bases are TGTGCCAGCAGCCCGCTGGGGGGAGGGCGGGAGCTGTTTTTT.

The V and J genes are TRBV6-1 and TRBJ1-1, with no clear D. Trimming took 4 bases from V and 6 from J, leaving 15 bases between them. Per the germline V gene, CDR1 is MNHNS and CDR2 is SASEGT. CDR3 length: 14 amino acids. CDR3 sequence reads: CASSVFRLTAEAFF. The CDR3 DNA is TGTGCCAGCAGTGTATTTCGTCTCACGGCTGAAGCTTTCTTT.

The V call is TRBV4-3, the J call TRBJ1-2; no reliable D call. Germline lookup yields CDR1 LGHNA and CDR2 YSLEER. The CDR3 loop spans 14 amino acids. V gave up 0 bases and J gave up 4 bases, with 9 bases separating them. The CDR3 loop reads CASSQDQDGYGYTF. CDR3 coding DNA: TGCGCCAGCAGCCAAGACCAGGATGGCTATGGCTACACCTTC.

This clone was seen just once. The V and J genes are TRBV6-1 and TRBJ2-7; possible D gene TRBD1, 6 bases. The CDR3 has 15 residues. Deletions cut 6 bases from V and 2 bases from J, with 17 bases between. Germline loops: CDR1 MNHNS, CDR2 SASEGT. CDR3 sequence: CASRSSRGTPYEQYF. The CDR3 bases are TGTGCCAGCAGAAGCAGCAGGGGCACCCCCTACGAGCAGTACTTC.

This clone was counted a few times. V and J are TRBV11-3 and TRBJ1-1; possibly TRBD1 for D (6 bases). Trimming removed 4 bases at V and 0 bases at J, with 9 bases between. The CDR3 spans 14 residues. Germline-derived CDR1 and CDR2 are SGHNT and YENEEA. The CDR3 sequence is CASSSDRLNTEAFF. The CDR3 coding sequence is TGTGCCAGCAGCTCCGACAGGTTGAACACTGAAGCTTTCTTT.

The chain employs TRBV7-9 and TRBJ2-3, with TRBD2 matching over 11 bases. The CDR3 extends over 17 amino acids. The trim removed 4 bases at V and 0 bases at J, leaving 6 bases unmatched. Germline-derived CDR1 and CDR2 are SEHNR and FQNEAQ (reference sequence). The CDR3 here is CASSSKRLAGSTDTQYF. DNA of the CDR3: TGTGCCAGCAGCTCAAAAAGACTAGCGGGAAGCACAGATACGCAGTATTTT. Variable domain in full (rest from reference TRBV7-9 and TRBJ2-3): DTGVSQNPRHKITKRGQNVTFRCDPISEHNRLYWYRQTLGQGPEFLTYFQNEAQLEKSRLLSDRFSAERPKGSFSTLEIQRTEQGDSAMYLCASSSKRLAGSTDTQYFGPGTRLTVL.

The genes are TRBV7-9 and TRBJ2-3; D uncertain. The CDR3 has 16 amino acids. Trimming took 4 bases from V and 2 from J, leaving 16 bases between them. The germline V gene encodes CDR1 SEHNR and CDR2 FQNEAQ (reference sequence). The CDR3 nucleotides read TGTGCCAGCAGCTCCCGTCGTCAGGCTTTCACAGATACGCAGTATTTT. Protein: CASSSRRQAFTDTQYF.

The genes are TRBV7-3 and TRBJ2-7; maybe TRBD1 (6 bases). CDR3 length: 12 amino acids. In germline, CDR1 is SGHTA, CDR2 FQGTGA. Trimming took off 2 bases at V and 5 bases at J, with 7 bases between the two ends. The CDR3 region has the DNA TGTGCCAGCAGCTTAGGGGGCGACGAGCAGTACTTC. It is translated as CASSLGGDEQYF.

The chain employs TRBV5-1 and TRBJ2-2; 7 nucleotides align to TRBD2. The CDR3 has 15 residues. Germline CDR1 and CDR2: SGHRS and YFSETQ. The V and J ends lost 1 base and 6 bases, in that order; junction bases with no gene match: 6. CDR3 loop: CASSLLGGRAGELFF. In nucleotides, the CDR3 is TGCGCCAGCAGCTTGCTGGGGGGGAGAGCCGGGGAGCTGTTTTTT.

The chain joins TRBV5-1 to TRBJ2-1; possible D gene TRBD2, 6 bases. Trimming left V 0 bases short and J 6 bases short, with 7 bases between. The V gene's germline CDR1 is SGHRS and CDR2 YFSETQ. This CDR3 has 13 residues. The CDR3 loop is CASSLGLVNEQFF. For the CDR3, the DNA is TGCGCCAGCAGCTTGGGACTAGTCAATGAGCAGTTCTTC. Full variable domain (rest looked up from reference TRBV5-1 and TRBJ2-1): KAGVTQTPRYLIKTRGQQVTLSCSPISGHRSVSWYQQTPGQGLQFLFEYFSETQRNKGNFPGRFSGRQFSNSRSEMNVSTLELGDSALYLCASSLGLVNEQFFGPGTRLTVL.

The count of this clone is one. The V call is TRBV7-2, the J call TRBJ2-7, with TRBD1 matching 9 bases. Germline values: CDR1 SGHTA, CDR2 FQGNSA. The CDR3 has 16 amino acids. V gave up 0 bases and J gave up 2 bases; unmatched junction bases: 5. CDR3 nucleotide sequence: TGTGCCAGCAGCTTAGCGGGGACAGGGCTGACCTACGAGCAGTACTTC. This codes for CASSLAGTGLTYEQYF.